The T cell receptor (beta chain) under discussion was sequenced for a study of beta chain features in type 1 diabetes. This clone was seen a few times. The junction had 4 bases not matched to a gene; V was cut back by 5 bases and J by 3 bases. CDR3 length: 13 residues. Germline V gene data show CDR1 as MNHEY and CDR2 as SMNVEV (reference sequence). Expressed TCRB transcripts were sequenced, since all the RNA that had been isolated was reverse transcribed. Assay: immunoSEQ multiplex PCR; the TCRdb copy retains only in-frame clones and omits some. The data hold approximately 200,000 clones, with 9.6% observed a single time.

This chain uses TRBV27 with TRBJ2-7, with 7 bases fitting TRBD1. The TCR comes from a woman in her late teens or twenties in good health. Sequenced material: naive CD4+ T cells from blood. CDR3 loop: CASSGQAIYEQYF. The CDR3, as DNA: TGTGCCAGCAGTGGACAGGCCATCTACGAGCAGTACTTC.